Listed below are T cell receptor beta chains from one sample, sequenced in a study of post-analysis software for immune sequencing data. TCRdb re-analysed the PCR reads in MiXCR, keeping a single row per CDR3 protein. The profile shows about 540,000 distinct CDR3 sequences, 34% of them singletons. Sequencing was done on a sample of blood. These receptors were obtained from a girl under 18 with multiple sclerosis. Both conserved end residues are part of each CDR3. The order of the fields is D gene, J gene, clone size, V gene, CDR3 DNA, CDR3 protein. D genes are given only for firm matches. Clone size, where shown, is once, few, many, or a class for clones that have expanded.

TRBD1 TRBJ1-2 - TRBV2 TGTGCCAGCAGTGAAGAGGGGTCAGGGGGGGCTTATGGCTACACCTTC CASSEEGSGGAYGYTF
TRBD1 TRBJ1-2 - TRBV20-1 TGCAGTGCTTCCGGGACAGACTATGGCTACACCTTC CSASGTDYGYTF
TRBD2 TRBJ2-3 few TRBV25-1 TGTGCCAGCAGTGGAGCGGGGGGATTAGATACGCAGTATTTT CASSGAGGLDTQYF
- TRBJ2-1 once TRBV4-3 TGCGCCAGCAGCCAGGGGTCCGCTGGGGATGAGCAGTGCTTC CASSQGSAGDEQCF
- TRBJ2-6 - TRBV29-1 TGCAGCGCTTCCGGACAGTGGTCCTCTGGGGCCAACGTCCTGACTTTC CSASGQWSSGANVLTF
- TRBJ2-7 many TRBV4-1 TGCGCCAGCAGCCTCGGATCGGGTCGAAGCTCCTACGAGCAGTACTTC CASSLGSGRSSYEQYF
- TRBJ1-2 - TRBV15 TGTGCCACCGGCAGGGTTGGGGTCGCGACTTTTGACTACACCTTC CATGRVGVATFDYTF
- TRBJ1-1 few TRBV4-1 TGCGCCAGCAGCCAAGATAGGAGGGTGGGGACCGGGAACACTGAAGCTTTCTTT CASSQDRRVGTGNTEAFF
- TRBJ2-1 few TRBV7-4 TGTGCCAGCAGCCCCTGTGAAGTGAATGAGCAGTTCTTC CASSPCEVNEQFF
- TRBJ2-1 - TRBV6-1 TGTGCCAGCAGTGGGGACTACACAGGGGCAGAAGAGCAGTTCTTC CASSGDYTGAEEQFF
TRBD1 TRBJ2-3 once TRBV2 TGTGCCAGCAGTGGGACAGGGATGAGAACAGATACGCAGTATTTT CASSGTGMRTDTQYF
TRBD1 TRBJ2-7 - TRBV12-5 TGTGCTAGTGGTTTTTCAGGGGGCAGATACAATGAGCAGTACTTC CASGFSGGRYNEQYF
TRBD1 TRBJ1-4 - TRBV7-8 TGTGCCAGCAGCTTTCCCAGGGGGCCTAATGAAAAACTGTTTTTT CASSFPRGPNEKLFF
- TRBJ2-5 few TRBV4-2 TGTGCCAGCAGCCCGACCCCGGGGGAGACCCAGTACTTC CASSPTPGETQYF
TRBD1 TRBJ2-5 few TRBV24-1 TGTGCCACCAGTGACCGGACAGGGGGCCCAGAGACCCAGTACTTC CATSDRTGGPETQYF
TRBD1 TRBJ1-1 once TRBV13 TGTGCCAGCAGCTTCCCGACAGGGGACACTGAAGCTTTCTTT CASSFPTGDTEAFF
TRBD1 TRBJ2-5 many TRBV6-5 TGTGCCAGCAGTTACGACAGGGAAGAGACCCAGTACTTC CASSYDREETQYF
- TRBJ1-2 - TRBV9 TGTGCCAGCAGCGTAGCTGTGCAGGTTAGCTATGGCTACACCTTC CASSVAVQVSYGYTF
- TRBJ2-2 once TRBV5-6 TGTGCCGGCGGATGGATTGAAGCCGGGGAGCTGTTTTTT CAGGWIEAGELFF
TRBD1 TRBJ1-5 - TRBV12-3/TRBV12-4 TGTGCCAGCAGCCAAACAGGGGCCGGCAATCAGCCCCAGCATTTT CASSQTGAGNQPQHF
- TRBJ2-3 - TRBV12-3/TRBV12-4 TGTGCCAGCAGTCCTAGGGGTCAAGGATTCACAGATACGCAGTATTTT CASSPRGQGFTDTQYF
- TRBJ1-1 - TRBV6-1 TGTGCCAGCAGTGGCCCCCGGGCCGCTGGATTCACGAACACTGAAGCTTTCTTT CASSGPRAAGFTNTEAFF
TRBD2 TRBJ2-1 - TRBV7-2 TGTGCCAGCAGCTCTTCTAGCGGGGGGCGGGAGGAGCAGTTCTTC CASSSSSGGREEQFF
- TRBJ1-1 few TRBV9 TGTGCCAGCAGCGTCCAGGGTCACGAAAAGTTGTACACTGAAGCTTTCTTT CASSVQGHEKLYTEAFF
- TRBJ1-5 few TRBV6-1 TGTGCCAGCAGTAGCCCTCGGGCAGGGGTAACGAGGAGCAATCAGCCCCAGCATTTT CASSSPRAGVTRSNQPQHF
- TRBJ2-7 - TRBV20-1 TGCAGTGCCACCGGTGGCAGGGCCTACGAGCAGGACTTC CSATGGRAYEQDF
TRBD2 TRBJ2-3 - TRBV6-5 TGTGCCAGCAGGCGGGGACTAGCGGAGCACACAGATACGCAGTATTTT CASRRGLAEHTDTQYF